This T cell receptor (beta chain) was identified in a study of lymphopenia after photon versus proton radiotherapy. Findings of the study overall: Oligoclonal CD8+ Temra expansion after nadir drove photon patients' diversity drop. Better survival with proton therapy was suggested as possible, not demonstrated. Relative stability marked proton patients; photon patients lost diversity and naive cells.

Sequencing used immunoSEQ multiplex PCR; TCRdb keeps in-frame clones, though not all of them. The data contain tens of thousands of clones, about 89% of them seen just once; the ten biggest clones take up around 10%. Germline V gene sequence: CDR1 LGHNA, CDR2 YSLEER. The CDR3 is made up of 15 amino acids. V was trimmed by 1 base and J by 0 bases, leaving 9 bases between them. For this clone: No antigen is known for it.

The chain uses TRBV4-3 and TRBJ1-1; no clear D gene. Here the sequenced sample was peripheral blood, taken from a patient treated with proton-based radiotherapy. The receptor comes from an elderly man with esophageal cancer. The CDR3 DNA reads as TGCGCCAGCAGCCAAGGGGTTTTGTTGAACACTGAAGCTTTCTTT. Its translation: CASSQGVLLNTEAFF.